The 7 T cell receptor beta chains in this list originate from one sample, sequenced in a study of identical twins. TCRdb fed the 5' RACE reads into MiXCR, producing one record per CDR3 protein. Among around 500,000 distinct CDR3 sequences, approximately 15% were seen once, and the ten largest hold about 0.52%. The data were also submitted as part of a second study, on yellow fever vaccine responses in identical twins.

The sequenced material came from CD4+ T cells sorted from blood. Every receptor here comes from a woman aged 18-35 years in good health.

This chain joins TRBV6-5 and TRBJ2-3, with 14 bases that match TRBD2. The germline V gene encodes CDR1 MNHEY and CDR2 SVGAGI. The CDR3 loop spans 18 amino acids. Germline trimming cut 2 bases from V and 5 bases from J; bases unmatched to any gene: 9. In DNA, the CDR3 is TGTGCCAGCAGTTACACCACGGGACTAGCGGGAGTGATAGATACGCAGTATTTT. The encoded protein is CASSYTTGLAGVIDTQYF.

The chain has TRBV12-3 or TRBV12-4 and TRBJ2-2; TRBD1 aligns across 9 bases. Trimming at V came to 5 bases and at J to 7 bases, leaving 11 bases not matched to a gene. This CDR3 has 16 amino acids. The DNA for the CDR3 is TGTGCCAGCAGTCTTGGGACAGGGTGGTTGCACGGGGAGCTGTTTTTT. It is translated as CASSLGTGWLHGELFF.

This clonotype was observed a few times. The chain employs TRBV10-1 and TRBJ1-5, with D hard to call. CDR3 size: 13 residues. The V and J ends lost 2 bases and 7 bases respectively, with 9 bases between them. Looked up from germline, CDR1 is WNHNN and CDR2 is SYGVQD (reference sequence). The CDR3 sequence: CASSEGGVQPQHF. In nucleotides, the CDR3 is TGCGCCAGCAGTGAGGGTGGCGTCCAGCCCCAGCATTTT.

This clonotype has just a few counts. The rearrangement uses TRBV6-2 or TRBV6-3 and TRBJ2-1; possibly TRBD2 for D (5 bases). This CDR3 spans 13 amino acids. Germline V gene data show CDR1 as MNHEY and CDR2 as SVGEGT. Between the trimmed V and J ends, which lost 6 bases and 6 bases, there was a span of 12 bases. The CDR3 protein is CASRDSIPNEQFF. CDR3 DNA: TGTGCCAGCAGGGACTCTATCCCCAATGAGCAGTTCTTC.

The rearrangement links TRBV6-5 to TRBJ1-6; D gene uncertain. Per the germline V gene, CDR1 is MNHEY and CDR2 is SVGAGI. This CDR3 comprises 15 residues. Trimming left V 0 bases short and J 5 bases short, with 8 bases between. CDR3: CASSYSGQNNSPLHF. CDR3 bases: TGTGCCAGCAGTTACTCGGGCCAGAATAATTCACCCCTCCACTTT.

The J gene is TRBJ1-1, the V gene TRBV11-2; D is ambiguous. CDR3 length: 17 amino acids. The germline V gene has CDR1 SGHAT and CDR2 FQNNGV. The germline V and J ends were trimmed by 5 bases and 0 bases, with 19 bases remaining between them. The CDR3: CASSPVLGGQVNTEAFF. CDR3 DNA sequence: TGTGCCAGCAGCCCCGTCCTGGGAGGCCAAGTGAACACTGAAGCTTTCTTT. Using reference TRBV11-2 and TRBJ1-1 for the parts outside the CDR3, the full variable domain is EAGVAQSPRYKIIEKRQSVAFWCNPISGHATLYWYQQILGQGPKLLIQFQNNGVVDDSQLPKDRFSAERLKGVDSTLKIQPAKLEDSAVYLCASSPVLGGQVNTEAFFGQGTRLTVV.

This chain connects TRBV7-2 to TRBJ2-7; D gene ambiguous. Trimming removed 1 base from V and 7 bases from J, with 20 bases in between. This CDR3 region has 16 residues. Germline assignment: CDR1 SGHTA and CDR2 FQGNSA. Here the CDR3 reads CASSLDVGTSRREQYF. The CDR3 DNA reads TGTGCCAGCAGCTTAGACGTCGGAACATCACGGCGGGAGCAGTACTTC.